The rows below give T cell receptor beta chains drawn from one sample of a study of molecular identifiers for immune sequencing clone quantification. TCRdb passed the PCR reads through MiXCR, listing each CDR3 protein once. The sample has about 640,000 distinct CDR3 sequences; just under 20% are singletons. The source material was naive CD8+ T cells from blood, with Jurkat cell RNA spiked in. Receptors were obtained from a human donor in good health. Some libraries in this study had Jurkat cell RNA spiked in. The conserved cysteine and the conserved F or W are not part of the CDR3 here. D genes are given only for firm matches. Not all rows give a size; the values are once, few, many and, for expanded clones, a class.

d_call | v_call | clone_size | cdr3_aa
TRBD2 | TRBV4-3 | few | ASSQEWLAVLPEQF
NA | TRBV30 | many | AWNDGRGYTEAF
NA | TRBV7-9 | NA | ASSPPGLSSPLH
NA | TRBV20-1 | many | SASNVGFRGTDTQY
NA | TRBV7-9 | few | ASSPQTAGKKGRYGPQH
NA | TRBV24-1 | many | ATTGHTEDEQF
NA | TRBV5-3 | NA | AGSFGGAEAF
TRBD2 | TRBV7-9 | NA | ASILGGVNEQF
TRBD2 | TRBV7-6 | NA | ASSLARTSGGLSSYNEQF
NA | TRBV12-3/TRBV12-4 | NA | ASSPSWGAREQY
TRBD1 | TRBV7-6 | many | ASSLAPGGLYEQY
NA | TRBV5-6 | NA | VSSSDSGNTIY
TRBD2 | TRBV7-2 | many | ASSSYLGLAKTQY
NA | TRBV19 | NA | ASSKRNTIY
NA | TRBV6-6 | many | ASSYSLGVNSPLH
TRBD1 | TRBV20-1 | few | SARLGQGGRETQY
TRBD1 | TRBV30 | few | ASERQGNTEAF
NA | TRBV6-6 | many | ASSFQLGQPQH
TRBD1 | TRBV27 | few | ASSPTGDSKNIQY
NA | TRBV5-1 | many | ASSLDWGDNSPLH
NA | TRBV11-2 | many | ASSGLSDTQY
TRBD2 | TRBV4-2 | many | ASSQLAGGPYEQF
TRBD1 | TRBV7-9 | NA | ASSPPPGTGDHEQY
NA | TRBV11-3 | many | ASSLDTSSYNEQF
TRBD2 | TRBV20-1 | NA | SARLAGSYERY
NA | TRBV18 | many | ASSPSATNEKLF
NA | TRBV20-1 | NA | SARGGQGLYNEQF
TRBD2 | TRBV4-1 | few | ASTLSGGYQETQY
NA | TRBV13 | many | ASSLAPGQGYEQY
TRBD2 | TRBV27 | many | ASSFAGVAGGIHEQY
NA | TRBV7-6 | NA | ASSPPDLDTQY
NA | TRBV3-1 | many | ASSQGNSPISNTGELF
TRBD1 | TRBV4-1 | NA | ASSRSGTGGDNEQF
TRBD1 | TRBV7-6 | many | ASARDSISYEQY
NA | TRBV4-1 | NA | ASSQGGGMNTEAL
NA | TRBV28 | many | ASSLRLGSDTQY
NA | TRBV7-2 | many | ASSSLGGGPDTQY
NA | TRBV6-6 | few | ASSYEAPRDEQF
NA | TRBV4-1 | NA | ASSQDLSPGASKAKNIQY
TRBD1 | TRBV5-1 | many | ASSLGQGNEQF
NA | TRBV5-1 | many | ASSLPWNNEQF
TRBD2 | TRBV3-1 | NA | ASSHEAGGIYNEQF
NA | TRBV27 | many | ASSLSEGTEAF
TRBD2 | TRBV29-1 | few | STAQRDSSYNEQF
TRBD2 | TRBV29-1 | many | SVELAGVGVAGELF
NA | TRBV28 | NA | ASSLLPQPQH
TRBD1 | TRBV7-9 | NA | ASGTGQGVEYEQY
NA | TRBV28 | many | ASSLRQPQH
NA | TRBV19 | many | ASSIFSGGNQPQH
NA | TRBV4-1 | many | ASSQADGRSYEQY
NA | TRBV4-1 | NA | ASSQGQGTGDEQF